The rows below give T cell receptor beta chains drawn from one sample of a study of cytomegalovirus exposure and HLA in healthy donors. Profiling relied on immunoSEQ multiplex PCR, and the TCRdb table lists in-frame clones only, not all of them. The profile shows 90,000 to 110,000 clones, about 16% of them singletons. Material: PBMCs. These receptors all come from a female donor in good health and CMV-seronegative. Each CDR3 is given with its conserved first and last residue. Each record gives: clone size, J gene, D gene, V gene, CDR3 protein, CDR3 DNA. D genes are given only for firm matches. Only part of the rows carry a size: once, few, many, or a class if the clone is expanded.

- TRBJ2-3 TRBD1 TRBV19 CASSKGGEGDTQYF TGTGCCAGTAGCAAAGGGGGCGAAGGGGATACGCAGTATTTT
few TRBJ2-5 TRBD1 TRBV7-9 CASSWTGNSQETQYF TGTGCCAGCAGCTGGACAGGGAATTCCCAAGAGACCCAGTACTTC
- TRBJ1-6 - TRBV10-2 CASSVVQKNSPLHF TGCGCCAGCAGTGTAGTACAGAAAAATTCACCCCTCCACTTT
few TRBJ2-7 TRBD1 TRBV2 CASSELAQGARGEQYF TGTGCCAGCAGTGAATTAGCCCAGGGGGCTAGGGGCGAGCAGTACTTC
few TRBJ1-4 - TRBV4-1 CASSQEGRAATNEKLFF TGCGCCAGCAGCCAAGAAGGGAGGGCTGCAACTAATGAAAAACTGTTTTTT
few TRBJ1-5 TRBD1 TRBV19 CASSIFTGGSNQPQHF TGTGCCAGTAGTATCTTCACAGGGGGCTCCAATCAGCCCCAGCATTTT
- TRBJ2-1 TRBD2 TRBV15 CATSSYSSGGGSEQFF TGTGCCACCAGCAGCTACTCTAGCGGGGGGGGCTCTGAGCAGTTCTTC
- TRBJ2-5 TRBD2 TRBV7-6 CASSSILAETQYF TGTGCCAGCAGCTCAATACTAGCGGAGACCCAGTACTTC
- TRBJ2-2 - TRBV5-1 CASTTDIANTGELFF TGCGCCAGCACCACCGACATTGCGAACACCGGGGAGCTGTTTTTT
few TRBJ2-1 - TRBV6-5 CASSRTATSNEQFF TGTGCCAGCAGTAGGACAGCCACCTCGAATGAGCAGTTCTTC
few TRBJ1-1 - TRBV9 CASSVSYGDTEAFF TGTGCCAGCAGCGTCTCCTACGGGGACACTGAAGCTTTCTTT
- TRBJ1-5 - TRBV4-2 CASSQDYGGSNQPQHF TGTGCCAGCAGCCAAGATTACGGCGGCAGCAATCAGCCCCAGCATTTT
- TRBJ1-6 - TRBV10-3 CAISEGGVNSPLHF TGTGCCATCAGTGAAGGCGGGGTAAATTCACCCCTCCACTTT
- TRBJ2-1 - TRBV14 CASSQGSSGNEQFF TGTGCCAGCAGCCAAGGATCGTCAGGCAATGAGCAGTTCTTC
few TRBJ1-1 - TRBV5-1 CASSLDIGLNTEAFF TGCGCCAGCAGCCTAGATATAGGCTTGAACACTGAAGCTTTCTTT
- TRBJ1-1 TRBD1 TRBV29-1 CSANMGDRGGTEAFF TGCAGCGCCAACATGGGGGACAGGGGAGGAACTGAAGCTTTCTTT
- TRBJ2-5 TRBD2 TRBV2 CASMREQRETQYF TGTGCCAGCATGCGGGAGCAAAGGGAGACCCAGTACTTC
- TRBJ1-4 - TRBV18 CASSPRQNEKLFF TGTGCCAGCTCACCACGACAGAATGAAAAACTGTTTTTT
- TRBJ2-3 TRBD1 TRBV5-1 CASSLAGTGTDTQYF TGCGCCAGCAGCTTGGCCGGGACAGGGACCGATACGCAGTATTTT
few TRBJ2-7 TRBD2 TRBV27 CASSFWSGASYEQYF TGTGCCAGCAGTTTTTGGAGCGGGGCCTCCTACGAGCAGTACTTC
- TRBJ1-1 - TRBV6-5 CASSYRGIMNTEAFF TGTGCCAGCAGTTACAGAGGTATAATGAACACTGAAGCTTTCTTT
few TRBJ2-1 TRBD1 TRBV29-1 CSVTTGTGNQGQFF TGCAGCGTTACGACCGGGACAGGGAACCAAGGGCAGTTCTTC
once TRBJ1-1 - TRBV19 CASSALDTGRRNTEAFF TGTGCCAGTAGTGCTTTAGACACAGGGCGAAGGAACACTGAAGCTTTCTTT
few TRBJ2-5 TRBD2 TRBV5-1 CASSLAAGGRRETQYF TGCGCCAGCAGCTTGGCAGCGGGGGGGCGTAGAGAGACCCAGTACTTC
- TRBJ2-2 TRBD1 TRBV7-9 CASKTGTGGHTGELFF TGTGCCAGCAAAACCGGGACAGGGGGTCACACCGGGGAGCTGTTTTTT
- TRBJ1-2 TRBD1 TRBV7-9 CASSETGSNYGYTF TGTGCCAGCAGTGAGACAGGGTCGAACTATGGCTACACCTTC
- TRBJ1-2 TRBD1 TRBV19 CASSILGTGIGYTF TGTGCCAGTAGTATTTTAGGGACAGGGATTGGCTACACCTTC
few TRBJ1-2 TRBD1 TRBV2 CASKTGGSYGYTF TGTGCCAGCAAGACAGGGGGAAGCTATGGCTACACCTTC
few TRBJ2-1 TRBD1 TRBV7-3 CASSPSPGQEQFF TGTGCCAGCAGCCCGTCCCCGGGACAGGAGCAGTTCTTC
- TRBJ2-7 - TRBV21-1 CASSKATTVSYEQYF TGTGCCAGCAGCAAAGCGACGACAGTTTCCTACGAGCAGTACTTC
few TRBJ2-4 - TRBV7-2 CASSLDTVAKNIQYF TGTGCCAGCAGCTTAGACACCGTAGCCAAAAACATTCAGTACTTC
few TRBJ2-7 TRBD1 TRBV7-9 CASSPTGQKYEQYF TGTGCCAGCAGCCCCACGGGACAGAAGTACGAGCAGTACTTC
- TRBJ1-1 - TRBV18 CASSPQQVEAFF TGTGCCAGCTCACCACAACAGGTTGAAGCTTTCTTT